This T cell receptor (beta chain) was sequenced in a study of cytomegalovirus exposure and HLA in healthy donors. Study as a whole: Earlier sequencing of about 179 million T cells yielded around 100 million unique TCR beta sequences. Study results and caveats: Later analysis demonstrated an association between a missense DCLRE1C variant and TCR beta V- and J-gene trimming. Reports credit the classifier with highly specific, highly sensitive diagnosis of cytomegalovirus status.

Healthy bone marrow donors made up the donor group. PCR employed 60 Vbeta and 13 Jbeta primers. This table comes from immunoSEQ multiplex PCR, and its TCRdb copy is limited to in-frame clones, with some not included. The table lists about 120,000 clones, roughly four fifths of them singletons. In the case of this clone: Its cognate antigen is unknown.

The sequencing input was PBMCs. The TCR sequence derives from a man in his forties in good health and CMV-seronegative.

The CDR3 coding sequence is TGTGCCAGCAGACTTAGGCTAGGAGCTTCCTACGAGCAGTACTTC. Translated: CASRLRLGASYEQYF. V and J are TRBV2 and TRBJ2-7; D is ambiguous. Trimming cost V 6 bases and J 1 base, with 16 bases left between them. Germline V lookup: CDR1 SNHLY, CDR2 FYNNEI. The CDR3 contains 15 residues.